Listed below are T cell receptor beta chains from one sample, sequenced in a study of T-cell memory formation after mild COVID-19. TCRdb independently ran MiXCR on the 5' RACE reads; one entry per CDR3 protein. Of 250,000 to 300,000 distinct CDR3 sequences listed, 15% to 20% are singletons. The sample consisted of PBMCs or a T cell subset sorted from them (not recorded which). Receptor source: a man aged 18 to 35 who had mild COVID-19 (a few samples of this study predate the infection). Cell type and time point are not known. CDR3s include the opening cysteine and the closing phenylalanine or tryptophan. Fields, in order: V gene, clone size, J gene, CDR3 protein. Some rows mark clone size as missing; the rest say once, few, many or name a class of expanded clone.

v_gene: TRBV7-6; abundance: few; j_gene: TRBJ2-5; CDR3aa: CASSLGGTIGETQYF
v_gene: TRBV19; abundance: many; j_gene: TRBJ2-3; CDR3aa: CASRQGPSDTQYF
v_gene: TRBV20-1; abundance: .; j_gene: TRBJ1-5; CDR3aa: CSAAGVYSNQPQHF
v_gene: TRBV6-5; abundance: many; j_gene: TRBJ2-5; CDR3aa: CASPCTETQYF
v_gene: TRBV6-2/TRBV6-3; abundance: .; j_gene: TRBJ1-5; CDR3aa: CASSSGTREVQPQHF
v_gene: TRBV6-6; abundance: few; j_gene: TRBJ2-7; CDR3aa: CASSSGGREQYF
v_gene: TRBV27; abundance: .; j_gene: TRBJ2-5; CDR3aa: CASSFKGGTQYF
v_gene: TRBV4-3; abundance: .; j_gene: TRBJ1-3; CDR3aa: CASSQVLIRGGNTIYF
v_gene: TRBV28; abundance: few; j_gene: TRBJ2-5; CDR3aa: CASTTGGPAQYF
v_gene: TRBV20-1; abundance: .; j_gene: TRBJ2-2; CDR3aa: CSARVETGELFF
v_gene: TRBV15; abundance: few; j_gene: TRBJ1-2; CDR3aa: CATSRAFRQGNYGYTF
v_gene: TRBV6-5; abundance: .; j_gene: TRBJ1-5; CDR3aa: CASSYSNRGNQPQHF
v_gene: TRBV30; abundance: few; j_gene: TRBJ2-5; CDR3aa: CAWTSGGQETQYF
v_gene: TRBV7-9; abundance: few; j_gene: TRBJ1-1; CDR3aa: CAGGTGPTEAFF
v_gene: TRBV12-3/TRBV12-4; abundance: .; j_gene: TRBJ2-2; CDR3aa: CASTLTVNTGELFF
v_gene: TRBV7-9; abundance: .; j_gene: TRBJ1-5; CDR3aa: CASSSRDSNQPQHF
v_gene: TRBV9; abundance: few; j_gene: TRBJ2-1; CDR3aa: CASSPRQASYNEQFF
v_gene: TRBV18; abundance: .; j_gene: TRBJ2-5; CDR3aa: CASSPIGGQRETQYF
v_gene: TRBV20-1; abundance: many; j_gene: TRBJ2-5; CDR3aa: CSARDPSLGVRETQYF
v_gene: TRBV5-1; abundance: .; j_gene: TRBJ2-3; CDR3aa: CASSSGGPDTQYF
v_gene: TRBV11-2; abundance: .; j_gene: TRBJ1-1; CDR3aa: CASSVGRQGGEAFF